This TCR beta chain comes out of a study of T cell repertoires in cytomegalovirus infection. TCRdb analysed the reads with MiXCR anew, one entry per CDR3 protein. The sample includes a few hundred thousand distinct CDR3 sequences, about 33% seen only once; the top ten take 15% to 20%. The CDR3 contains 12 residues. V lost 5 bases, J lost 8 bases, and 15 bases lay in between. The germline CDR1 and CDR2 sequences are DFQATT and SNEGSKA (reference sequence). To note about this clonotype: The antigen remains undetermined.

The material sequenced was cultured PBMCs, taken from culture after CMV antigen stimulation. This TCR derives from a human donor in good health (CMV status not recorded). Some clones in this sample may be carry-over from other donors' samples. This chain connects TRBV20-1 to TRBJ1-2; tentatively, D is TRBD1 (5 bases). Here the CDR3 DNA reads TGCAGTGCTTCCGACAGTCCCGGAGGCTACACCTTC. Translation gives CSASDSPGGYTF.